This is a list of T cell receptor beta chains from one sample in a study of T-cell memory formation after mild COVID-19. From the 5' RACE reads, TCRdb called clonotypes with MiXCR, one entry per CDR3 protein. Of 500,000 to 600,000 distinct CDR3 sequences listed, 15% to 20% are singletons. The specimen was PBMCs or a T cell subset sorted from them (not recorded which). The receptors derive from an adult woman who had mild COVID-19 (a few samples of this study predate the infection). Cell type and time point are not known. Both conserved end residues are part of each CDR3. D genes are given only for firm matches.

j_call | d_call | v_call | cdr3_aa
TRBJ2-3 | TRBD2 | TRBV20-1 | CSARVTSATDTQYF
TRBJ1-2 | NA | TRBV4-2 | CASSPSPGTRGYGYTF
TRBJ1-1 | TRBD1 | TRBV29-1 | CSVRAQGAYTEAFF
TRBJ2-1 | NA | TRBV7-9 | CASSLATWGNEQFF
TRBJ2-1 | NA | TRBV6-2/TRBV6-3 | CASSYSGTSYNEQFF
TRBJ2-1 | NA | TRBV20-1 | CSAFSSSYNEQFF
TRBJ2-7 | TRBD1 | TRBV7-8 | CASSGRQGPSYEQYF
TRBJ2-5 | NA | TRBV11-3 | CASAGSQETQYF
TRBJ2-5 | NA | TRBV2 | CASSPIFQETQYF
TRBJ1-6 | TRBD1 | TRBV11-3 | CASSLGQGVDSPLHF
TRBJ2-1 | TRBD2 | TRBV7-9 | CASDVSGGAYNEQFF
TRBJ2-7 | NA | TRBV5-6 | CASSLLGAEPTF
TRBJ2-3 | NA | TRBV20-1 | CSARAYTDTQYF
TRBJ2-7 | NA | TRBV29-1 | CSVEEPGSSYEQYF
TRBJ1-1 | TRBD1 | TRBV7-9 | CASSAPRTGGITEAFF
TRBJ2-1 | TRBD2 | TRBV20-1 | CSLRAGGEHKQFF
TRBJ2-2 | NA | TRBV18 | CASSPSREGLRELFF
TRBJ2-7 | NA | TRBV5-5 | CASSLVGGHYEQYF
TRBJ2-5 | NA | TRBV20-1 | CSARPGQETQYF
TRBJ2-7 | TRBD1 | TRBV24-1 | CATSESRDSGFSYEQYF
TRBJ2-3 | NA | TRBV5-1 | CASSSTRERLGADTQYF
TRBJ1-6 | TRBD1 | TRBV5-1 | CASSLALGARGQSPLHF
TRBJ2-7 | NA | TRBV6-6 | CDSSTGDQRYEQYF
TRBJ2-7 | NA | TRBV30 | CAWSLGVGAYEQYF
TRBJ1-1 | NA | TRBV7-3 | CASSSTMNTEAFF
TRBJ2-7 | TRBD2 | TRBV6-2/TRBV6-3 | CASSYTWTSEQYF
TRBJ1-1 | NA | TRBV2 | CASSGQPNTEAFF
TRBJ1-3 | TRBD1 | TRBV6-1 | CASRDRGRNTIYF
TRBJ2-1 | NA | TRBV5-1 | CASNRDKIYNEQFF
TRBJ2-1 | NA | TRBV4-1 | CASSQDPQGWGEQFF
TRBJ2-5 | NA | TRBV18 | CASSPASWETQYF
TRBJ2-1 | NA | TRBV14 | CASSLSFGGKYNEQFF
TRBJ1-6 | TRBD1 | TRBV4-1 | CASSYPGTANSPLHF
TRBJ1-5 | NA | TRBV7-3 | CASSLTGGQPQHF
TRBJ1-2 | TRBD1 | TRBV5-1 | CASSRITGTDDYGYTF
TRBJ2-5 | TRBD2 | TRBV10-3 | CAISGTRVQETQYF
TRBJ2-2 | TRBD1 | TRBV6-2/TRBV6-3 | CASRKSRTGANTGELFF
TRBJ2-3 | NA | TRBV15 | CATSRPQGGSTDTQYF
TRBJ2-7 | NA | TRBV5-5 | CASSLARTNYEQYF
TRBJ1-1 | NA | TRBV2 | CASSDPLNTEAFF
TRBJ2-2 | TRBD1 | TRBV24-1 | CATSDPFGTGNTGELFF
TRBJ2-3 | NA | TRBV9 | CASSVEGLRDTQYF
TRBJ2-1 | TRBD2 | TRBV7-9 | CATVQFSGAYNEQFF
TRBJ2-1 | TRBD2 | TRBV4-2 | CASSQASGGANEQFF
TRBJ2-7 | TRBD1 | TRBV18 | CASSLDRTASYEQYF
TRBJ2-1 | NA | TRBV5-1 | CASSLARTTHNEQFF
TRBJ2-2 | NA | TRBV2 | CASKLWTANTGELFF
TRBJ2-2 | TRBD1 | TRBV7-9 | CASTPGGQPNTGELFF
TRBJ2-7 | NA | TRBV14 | CASSQALRGPGEQYF
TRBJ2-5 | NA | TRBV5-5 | CASSSSGVEETQYF
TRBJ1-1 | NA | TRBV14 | CASSQDIPWQGYRYTEAFF
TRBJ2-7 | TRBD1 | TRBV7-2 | CASSLGRDSSYEQYF
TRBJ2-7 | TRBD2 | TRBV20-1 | CSARPTASGATYEQYF
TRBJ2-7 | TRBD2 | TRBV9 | CASSVGLAGVEQYF
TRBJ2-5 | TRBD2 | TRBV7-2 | CASSLAGLAETQYF
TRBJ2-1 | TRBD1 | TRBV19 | CASSRAGGVLSYNEQFF
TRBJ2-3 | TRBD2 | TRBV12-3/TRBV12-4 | CASSPGGADTQYF